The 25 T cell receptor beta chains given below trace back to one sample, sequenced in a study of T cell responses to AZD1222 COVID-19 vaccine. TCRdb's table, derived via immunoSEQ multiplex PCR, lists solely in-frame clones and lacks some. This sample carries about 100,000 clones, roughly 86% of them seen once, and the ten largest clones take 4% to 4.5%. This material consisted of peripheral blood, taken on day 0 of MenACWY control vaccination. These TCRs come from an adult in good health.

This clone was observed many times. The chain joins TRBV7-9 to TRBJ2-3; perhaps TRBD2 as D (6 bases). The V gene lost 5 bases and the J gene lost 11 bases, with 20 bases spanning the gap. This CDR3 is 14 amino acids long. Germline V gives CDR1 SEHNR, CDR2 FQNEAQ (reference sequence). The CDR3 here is CASSGTPEPVGQYF. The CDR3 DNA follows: TGTGCCAGCAGCGGGACTCCGGAACCGGTGGGGCAGTATTTT.

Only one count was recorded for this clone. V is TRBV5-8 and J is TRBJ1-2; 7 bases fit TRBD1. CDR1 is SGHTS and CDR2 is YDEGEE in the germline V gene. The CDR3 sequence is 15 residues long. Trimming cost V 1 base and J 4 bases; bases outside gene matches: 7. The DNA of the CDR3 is TGTGCCAGCAGCTTGTTCTCAGGGGGTACCTATGGCTACACCTTC. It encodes CASSLFSGGTYGYTF.

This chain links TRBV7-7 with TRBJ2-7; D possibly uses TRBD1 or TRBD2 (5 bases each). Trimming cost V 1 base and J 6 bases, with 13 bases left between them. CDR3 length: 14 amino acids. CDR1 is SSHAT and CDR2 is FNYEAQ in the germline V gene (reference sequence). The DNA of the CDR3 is TGTGCCAGCAGCTTAGGGCAGGGAGAGGGCGAGCAGTACTTC. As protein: CASSLGQGEGEQYF.

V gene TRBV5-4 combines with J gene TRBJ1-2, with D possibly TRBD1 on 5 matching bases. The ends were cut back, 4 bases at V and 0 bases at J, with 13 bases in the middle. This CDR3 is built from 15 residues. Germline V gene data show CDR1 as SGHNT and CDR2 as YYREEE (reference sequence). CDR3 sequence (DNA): TGTGCCAGCAGCCACCAGGGCGGTGCTAACTATGGCTACACCTTC. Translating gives CASSHQGGANYGYTF.

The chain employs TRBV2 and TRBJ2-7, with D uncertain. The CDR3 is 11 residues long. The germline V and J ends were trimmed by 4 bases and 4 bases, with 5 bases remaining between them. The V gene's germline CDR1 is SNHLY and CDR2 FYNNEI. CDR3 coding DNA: TGTGCCAGCAGTGCCGAGTACGAGCAGTACTTC. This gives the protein CASSAEYEQYF.

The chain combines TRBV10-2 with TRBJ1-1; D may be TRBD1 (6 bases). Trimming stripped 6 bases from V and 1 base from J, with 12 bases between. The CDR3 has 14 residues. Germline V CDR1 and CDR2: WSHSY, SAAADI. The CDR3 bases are TGCGCCAGCAGCAGGACAGCCGAGAACACTGAAGCTTTCTTT. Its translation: CASSRTAENTEAFF.

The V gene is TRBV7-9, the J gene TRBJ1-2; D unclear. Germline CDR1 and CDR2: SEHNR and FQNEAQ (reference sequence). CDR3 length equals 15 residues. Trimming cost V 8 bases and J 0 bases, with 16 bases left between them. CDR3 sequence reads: CASLPRGSTNYGYTF. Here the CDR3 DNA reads TGTGCCAGCCTCCCGCGAGGTTCGACTAACTATGGCTACACCTTC. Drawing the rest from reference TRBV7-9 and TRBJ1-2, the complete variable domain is DTGVSQNPRHKITKRGQNVTFRCDPISEHNRLYWYRQTLGQGPEFLTYFQNEAQLEKSRLLSDRFSAERPKGSFSTLEIQRTEQGDSAMYLCASLPRGSTNYGYTFGSGTRLTVV.

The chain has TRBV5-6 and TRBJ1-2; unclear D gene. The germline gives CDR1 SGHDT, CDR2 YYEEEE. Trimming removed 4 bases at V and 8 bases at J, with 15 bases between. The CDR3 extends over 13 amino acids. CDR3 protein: CASSPDTLGGYTF. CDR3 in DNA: TGTGCCAGCAGCCCCGACACGCTTGGGGGCTACACCTTC.

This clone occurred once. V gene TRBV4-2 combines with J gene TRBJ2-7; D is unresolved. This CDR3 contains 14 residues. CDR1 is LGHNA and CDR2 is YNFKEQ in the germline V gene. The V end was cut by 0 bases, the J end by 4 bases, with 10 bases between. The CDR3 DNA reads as TGTGCCAGCAGCCAAGATTTCGGTTTTTACGAGCAGTACTTC. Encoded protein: CASSQDFGFYEQYF.

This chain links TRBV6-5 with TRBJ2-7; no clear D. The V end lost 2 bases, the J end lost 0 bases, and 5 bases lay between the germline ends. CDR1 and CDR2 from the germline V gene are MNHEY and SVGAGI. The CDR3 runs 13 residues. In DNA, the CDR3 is TGTGCCAGCAGTTACGTCAGCTCCTACGAGCAGTACTTC. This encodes CASSYVSSYEQYF.

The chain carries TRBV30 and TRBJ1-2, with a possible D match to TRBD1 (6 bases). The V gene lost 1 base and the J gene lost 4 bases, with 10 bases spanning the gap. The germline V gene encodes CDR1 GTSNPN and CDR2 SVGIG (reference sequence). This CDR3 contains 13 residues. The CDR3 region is CAWSAGEGYGYTF. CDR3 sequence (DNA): TGTGCCTGGAGTGCAGGGGAAGGCTATGGCTACACCTTC.

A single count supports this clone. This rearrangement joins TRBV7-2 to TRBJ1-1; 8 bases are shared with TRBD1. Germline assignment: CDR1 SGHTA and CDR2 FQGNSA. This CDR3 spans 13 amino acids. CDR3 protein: CADTGGSNTEAFF. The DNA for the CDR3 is TGTGCGGATACAGGGGGATCGAACACTGAAGCTTTCTTT.

As DNA, the CDR3 is TGTGCCAGCAGCCCAATGGGACTAGCGGGAGGGCCGACGAGGATCGGGGAGCTGTTTTTT. This translates into CASSPMGLAGGPTRIGELFF. This rearrangement joins TRBV3-1 (or the pseudogene TRBV3-2) to TRBJ2-2, with 16 positions matching TRBD2. This CDR3 spans 20 amino acids. V was clipped by 4 bases and J by 7 bases; unmatched bases: 15. In germline, CDR1 is LGHDT, CDR2 YNNKEL (reference sequence).

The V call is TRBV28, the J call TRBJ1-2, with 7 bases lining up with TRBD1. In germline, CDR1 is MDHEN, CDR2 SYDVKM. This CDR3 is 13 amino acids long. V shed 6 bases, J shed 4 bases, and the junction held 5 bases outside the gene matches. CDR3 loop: CASREQGTYGYTF. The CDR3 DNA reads TGTGCCAGCAGGGAACAGGGGACCTATGGCTACACCTTC.

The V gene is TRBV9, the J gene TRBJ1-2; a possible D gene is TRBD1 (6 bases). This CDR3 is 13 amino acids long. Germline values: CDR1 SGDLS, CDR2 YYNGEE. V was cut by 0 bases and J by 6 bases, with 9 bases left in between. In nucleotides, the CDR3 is TGTGCCAGCAGCGTAGGAGGGGGGAATGGCTACACCTTC. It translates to CASSVGGGNGYTF.

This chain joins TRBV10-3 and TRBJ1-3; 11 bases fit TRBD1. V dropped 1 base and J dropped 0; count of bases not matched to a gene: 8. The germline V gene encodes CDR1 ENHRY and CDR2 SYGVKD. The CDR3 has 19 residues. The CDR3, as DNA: TGTGCCATCAGTGAGTGGCGGCTCGGGACAGGGGGCTCTGGAAACACCATATATTTT. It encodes CAISEWRLGTGGSGNTIYF.

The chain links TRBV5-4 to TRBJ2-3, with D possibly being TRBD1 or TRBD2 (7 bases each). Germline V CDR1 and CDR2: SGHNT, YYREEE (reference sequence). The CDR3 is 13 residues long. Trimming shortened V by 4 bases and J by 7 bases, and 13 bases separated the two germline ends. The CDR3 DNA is TGTGCCAGCAGCGGCAGGGGGGGCTATACGCAGTATTTT. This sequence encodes CASSGRGGYTQYF.

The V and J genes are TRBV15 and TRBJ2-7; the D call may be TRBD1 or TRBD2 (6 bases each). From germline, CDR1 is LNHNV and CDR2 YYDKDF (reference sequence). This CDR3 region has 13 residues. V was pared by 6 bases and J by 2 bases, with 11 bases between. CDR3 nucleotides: TGTGCCACCAGTAGGGGGAGGACCTACGAGCAGTACTTC. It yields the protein CATSRGRTYEQYF.

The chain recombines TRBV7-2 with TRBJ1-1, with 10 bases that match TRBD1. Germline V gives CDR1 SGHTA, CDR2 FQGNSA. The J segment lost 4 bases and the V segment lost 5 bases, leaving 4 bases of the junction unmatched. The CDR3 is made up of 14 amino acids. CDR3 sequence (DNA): TGTGCCAGCAGCGACAGGGGGCGGCGCACTGAAGCTTTCTTT. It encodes CASSDRGRRTEAFF.

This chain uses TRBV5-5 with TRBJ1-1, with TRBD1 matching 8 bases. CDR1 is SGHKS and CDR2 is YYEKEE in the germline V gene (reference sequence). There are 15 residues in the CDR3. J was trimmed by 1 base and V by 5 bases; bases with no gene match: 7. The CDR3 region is CASRTQGAGNTEAFF. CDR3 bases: TGTGCCAGCAGGACCCAGGGGGCGGGGAACACTGAAGCTTTCTTT.

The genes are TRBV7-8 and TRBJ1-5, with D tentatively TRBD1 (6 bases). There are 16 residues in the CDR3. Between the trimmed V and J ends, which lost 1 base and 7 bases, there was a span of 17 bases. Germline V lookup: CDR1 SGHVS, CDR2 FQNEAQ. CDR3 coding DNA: TGTGCCAGCAGCTTAGGCCCAGGGGCAAGTGGACAGCCCCAGCATTTT. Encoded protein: CASSLGPGASGQPQHF.

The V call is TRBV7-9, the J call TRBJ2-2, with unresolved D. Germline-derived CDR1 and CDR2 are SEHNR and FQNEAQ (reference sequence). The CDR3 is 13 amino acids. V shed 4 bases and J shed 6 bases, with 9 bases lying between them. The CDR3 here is CASSYVGPGELFF. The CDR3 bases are TGTGCCAGCAGCTATGTCGGTCCCGGGGAGCTGTTTTTT.

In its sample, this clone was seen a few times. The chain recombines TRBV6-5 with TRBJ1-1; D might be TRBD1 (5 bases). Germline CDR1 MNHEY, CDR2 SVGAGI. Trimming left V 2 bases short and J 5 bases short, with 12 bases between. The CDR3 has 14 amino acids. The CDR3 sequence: CASSYGGLGTEAFF. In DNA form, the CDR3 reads TGTGCCAGCAGTTACGGGGGATTGGGGACTGAAGCTTTCTTT.

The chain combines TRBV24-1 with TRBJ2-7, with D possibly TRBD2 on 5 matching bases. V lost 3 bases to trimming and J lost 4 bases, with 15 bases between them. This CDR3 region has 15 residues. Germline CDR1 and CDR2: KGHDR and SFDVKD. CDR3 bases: TGTGCCACCAGTGATCCTCGGGCCTCGGGGTACGAGCAGTACTTC. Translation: CATSDPRASGYEQYF.

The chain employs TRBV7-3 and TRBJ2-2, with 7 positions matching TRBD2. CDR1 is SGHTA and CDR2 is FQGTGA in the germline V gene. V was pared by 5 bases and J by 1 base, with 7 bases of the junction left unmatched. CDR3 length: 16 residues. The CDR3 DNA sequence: TGTGCCAGCAGCCCGCGGGGGTTAAAGAACACCGGGGAGCTGTTTTTT. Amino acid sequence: CASSPRGLKNTGELFF.